The 16 T cell receptor beta chains below come from one sample, sequenced in a study of cytomegalovirus exposure and HLA in healthy donors. It was with 60 Vbeta and 13 Jbeta primers that the PCR ran. Using immunoSEQ multiplex PCR, the repertoire was profiled, and TCRdb retains in-frame clones only, with some absent. This sample has about 130,000 clones, with about 80% found just once. The sample was PBMCs. Source of these receptors: a human donor in good health.

The chain recombines TRBV21-1 with TRBJ2-1; the table assigns TRBD2, which was not confirmed against the DNA. TRBV21-1 is a listed pseudogene. This CDR3 has 12 residues. The CDR3 DNA sequence: TGTGCCAGCAGCAAAAGGACTAGCCGACAGTTCTTC. As protein: CASSKRTSRQFF.

The gene calls are TRBV27 and TRBJ2-3, with D possibly matching TRBD2 (5 bases). The CDR3 length is 15 residues. V dropped 6 bases and J dropped 1 base, with 14 bases sitting between them. Germline assignment: CDR1 MNHEY and CDR2 SMNVEV (reference sequence). The CDR3 spells CASSPTNGGTDTQYF. The DNA for the CDR3 is TGTGCCAGCAGCCCAACAAACGGGGGCACAGATACGCAGTATTTT.

The chain uses TRBV10-3 and TRBJ1-1, with 7 bases matching TRBD1. V gave up 0 bases and J gave up 0 bases; unmatched junction bases: 1. This CDR3 has 15 residues. The V gene's germline CDR1 is ENHRY and CDR2 SYGVKD. This CDR3 is CAISESGGLNTEAFF. The CDR3, as DNA: TGTGCCATCAGTGAGTCAGGGGGCTTGAACACTGAAGCTTTCTTT.

The CDR3 DNA is TGTGCCAGCAGCCAGCCCGGGACTCAAGCCTACGAGCAGTACTTC. Translated, it gives CASSQPGTQAYEQYF. The chain couples TRBV11-2 to TRBJ2-7, with D possibly being TRBD2 (6 bases). CDR1 is SGHAT, CDR2 FQNNGV, per germline. CDR3 length: 15 residues. The V end lost 5 bases, the J end lost 2 bases, and 16 bases lay between the germline ends.

This clone was detected once. The CDR3 DNA reads as TGTGCCATCAGTGAGTCTCCAACAGGGGAAGGAAACACCATATATTTT. It translates to CAISESPTGEGNTIYF. The genes are TRBV10-3 and TRBJ1-3; 7 bases are a match to TRBD1. The CDR3 loop spans 16 amino acids. With V trimmed by 0 bases and J by 4 bases, 6 bases remained unmatched. The V gene's germline CDR1 is ENHRY and CDR2 SYGVKD.

The chain combines TRBV7-8 with TRBJ2-2; 8 bases are a match to TRBD2. This CDR3 is 16 amino acids long. In germline, CDR1 is SGHVS, CDR2 FQNEAQ. The trim removed 4 bases at V and 3 bases at J, leaving 7 bases unmatched. The CDR3 spells CASSSNSGDYTGELFF. The CDR3 nucleotides are TGTGCCAGCAGCTCCAATAGCGGGGACTACACCGGGGAGCTGTTTTTT.

The CDR3 DNA reads TGTGCCAGCAGACCGGGACTCGGAAACACCATATATTTT. This gives the protein CASRPGLGNTIYF. The chain has TRBV27 and TRBJ1-3; D is perhaps TRBD1 (5 bases). The V end was cut by 6 bases, the J end by 4 bases, with 10 bases between. This CDR3 region has 13 residues. From germline, CDR1 is MNHEY and CDR2 SMNVEV (reference sequence).

The V and J genes are TRBV7-3 and TRBJ1-6, with D tentatively TRBD1 (5 bases). The CDR3 totals 14 residues. CDR1 is SGHTA, CDR2 FQGTGA, per germline. V was clipped by 2 bases and J by 10 bases, with 12 bases between them. Here the CDR3 reads CASSLGGVYSPLHF. CDR3 in DNA: TGTGCCAGCAGCTTAGGGGGGGTTTACTCACCCCTCCACTTT.

The chain is built from TRBV19 and TRBJ2-7; no firm D call. Germline CDR1 is LNHDA and CDR2 is SQIVND (reference sequence). The length of the CDR3 is 13 residues. Trimming left V 3 bases short and J 5 bases short, with 11 bases between. DNA of the CDR3: TGTGCCAGTAGTATCACCGGTGAGGACGAGCAGTACTTC. It encodes CASSITGEDEQYF.

The chain employs TRBV27 and TRBJ1-1; D possibly corresponds to TRBD1 (6 bases). There are 14 residues in the CDR3. Looked up from germline, CDR1 is MNHEY and CDR2 is SMNVEV (reference sequence). V was clipped by 3 bases and J by 2 bases, with 10 bases between them. The CDR3 loop is CASSFGGHNTEAFF. CDR3 sequence (DNA): TGTGCCAGCAGTTTCGGGGGGCACAACACTGAAGCTTTCTTT.

This clone was recorded once. This chain links TRBV7-2 with TRBJ2-5; 7 positions agree with TRBD1. The CDR3 is made up of 14 amino acids. From germline, CDR1 is SGHTA and CDR2 FQGNSA. The V and J ends lost 5 bases and 1 base, in that order; junction bases with no gene match: 4. CDR3 in amino acids: CASSLRDSQETQYF. In nucleotides, the CDR3 is TGTGCCAGCAGCCTCCGGGACAGCCAAGAGACCCAGTACTTC.

The J gene is TRBJ1-2, the V gene TRBV7-9, with D possibly matching TRBD1 (6 bases). V lost 1 base and J 5 bases, leaving 17 bases between the germline ends. The germline CDR1 and CDR2 sequences are SEHNR and FQNEAQ (reference sequence). This CDR3 is 16 amino acids long. CDR3 amino acids: CASSLVTVGDIYGYTF. The CDR3 DNA is TGTGCCAGCAGCTTAGTTACTGTTGGGGACATTTATGGCTACACCTTC.

CDR3 nucleotides: TGTGCCAGCAGGAAAGAGGTGGATCCCTATGGCTACACCTTC. Encoded protein: CASRKEVDPYGYTF. The gene calls are TRBV2 and TRBJ1-2; D call uncertain. The ends were cut back, 6 bases at V and 4 bases at J, with 15 bases in the middle. In germline, CDR1 is SNHLY, CDR2 FYNNEI. The CDR3 is made up of 14 amino acids.

The J gene is TRBJ2-1, the V gene TRBV5-8, with 7 bases identical to TRBD2. Looked up from germline, CDR1 is SGHTS and CDR2 is YDEGEE. V shed 0 bases and J 4 bases; nucleotides not matched to a gene: 1. The CDR3 is 14 residues long. The CDR3 DNA reads as TGTGCCAGCAGCTTGGTCGGGGGGTACAATGAGCAGTTCTTC. Its protein product is CASSLVGGYNEQFF. The full variable domain, completed using reference TRBV5-8 and TRBJ2-1, is EAGVTQSPTHLIKTRGQQATLRCSPISGHTSVYWYQQALGLGLQFLLWYDEGEERNRGNFPPRFSGRQFPNYSSELNVNALELEDSALYLCASSLVGGYNEQFFGPGTRLTVL.

In its sample, this clone was seen a few times. This rearrangement joins TRBV5-6 to TRBJ2-1; D may be TRBD1 (6 bases). The CDR3 covers 17 residues. Germline lookup yields CDR1 SGHDT and CDR2 YYEEEE. V was cut by 0 bases and J by 0 bases, with 13 bases left in between. The CDR3 loop is CASSLGDRLYSYNEQFF. DNA for the CDR3: TGTGCCAGCAGCTTGGGTGACAGGTTATACTCCTACAATGAGCAGTTCTTC.

The rearrangement uses TRBV7-2 and TRBJ1-4; no clear D. Germline V gene sequence: CDR1 SGHTA, CDR2 FQGNSA. The CDR3 covers 15 residues. V lost 2 bases and J 3 bases, leaving 10 bases between the germline ends. CDR3 residues: CASSLLSGSNEKLFF. The CDR3 DNA reads as TGTGCCAGCAGCTTACTGTCAGGCTCTAATGAAAAACTGTTTTTT.